The subject of this entry is one T cell receptor (beta chain). This sample is part of a study of CD8 T cells in Susac syndrome. The RNA input was about 0.45 to 1 ug, and it was reverse transcribed with random hexamers. TCRdb independently ran MiXCR on the immunoSEQ multiplex PCR reads; one entry per CDR3 protein. The sample includes some 200,000 distinct CDR3 sequences, 90% to 95% seen only once; the top ten take roughly 0.088%. The sequenced target, TCR beta, came from blood CD8+ and CD4+ T cells. The multiple sclerosis controls were treatment-naive patients with relapsing-remitting disease that was stable or active. In contrast to the negatively isolated CD8+ and CD4+ T cells, TEMRA cells were FACS-enriched. Sequenced: CD4+ T cells from PBMCs. The TCR was taken from a human donor with multiple sclerosis.

The CDR3 loop reads CSALRPGSYEQYF. DNA for the CDR3: TGCAGTGCTCTACGTCCCGGCTCCTACGAGCAGTACTTC. The gene calls are TRBV20-1 and TRBJ2-7, with no clear D. V dropped 5 bases and J dropped 0 bases, with 11 bases sitting between them. The V gene's germline CDR1 is DFQATT and CDR2 SNEGSKA (reference sequence). The CDR3 is 13 residues long.